These T cell receptor beta chains were read from a single sample in a study of T cells in Graves' hyperthyroidism and ophthalmopathy. A single record per CDR3 protein comes from TCRdb applying MiXCR to the multiplex PCR reads. Of 620,000 or so distinct CDR3 sequences detected, approximately 15% appear once; the ten largest clones hold under 15%. The specimen sequenced was blood. These receptors were collected from a woman in her forties or fifties with Graves' ophthalmopathy. The CDR3 runs from the conserved cysteine through the conserved F or W. D genes are given only for firm matches. The size of a clone is reported for some rows only, either as once, few or many, or as a class for expanded clones.

size,D,V,J,DNA,CDR3
many,NA,TRBV5-1,TRBJ2-1,TGCGCCAGCAGCTTGCTGCAGCGTCGGGATGAGCAGTTCTTC,CASSLLQRRDEQFF
many,NA,TRBV28,TRBJ2-1,TGTGCCAGCAGTTCCCGGAGGGTTGGCCACAATGAGCAGTTCTTC,CASSSRRVGHNEQFF
NA,TRBD1,TRBV19,TRBJ2-3,TGTGCCAGTAAACCCCTTTTCCGGGACAGGGGGCAAAGCACAGATACGCAGTATTTT,CASKPLFRDRGQSTDTQYF
many,NA,TRBV12-3/TRBV12-4,TRBJ2-3,TGTGCCAGCAGTTTATTTCGGACCGTTGGCACAGATACGCAGTATTTT,CASSLFRTVGTDTQYF
few,TRBD2,TRBV30,TRBJ2-7,TGTGCCTGGAGGAGGACTAGCGGGAGCTCCTACGAGCAGTACTTC,CAWRRTSGSSYEQYF
NA,TRBD1,TRBV29-1,TRBJ1-4,TGCAGCGGGACCATGACAGGGACTAATGAAAAACTGTTTTTT,CSGTMTGTNEKLFF
few,TRBD2,TRBV29-1,TRBJ2-1,TGCAGCGTTGCTGGCGGGAGTGGGAATGAGCAGTTCTTC,CSVAGGSGNEQFF
many,NA,TRBV2,TRBJ1-2,TGTGCCAGTAACAGGGCAAACTATGGCTACACCTTC,CASNRANYGYTF
few,NA,TRBV9,TRBJ2-7,TGTGCCAGCAGCGTAGGTCCACAGGGATCCTACGAGCAGTACTTC,CASSVGPQGSYEQYF
many,TRBD1,TRBV5-1,TRBJ1-5,TGCGCCAGCAGCCTTGGGACAGGGTTGAATAACAATCAGCCCCAGCATTTT,CASSLGTGLNNNQPQHF
NA,NA,TRBV18,TRBJ2-3,TGTGCCAGCTCACCACGTTGGCGGACCGAAGGGCAAGCCACAGATACGCAGTATTTT,CASSPRWRTEGQATDTQYF
many,TRBD2,TRBV3-1,TRBJ2-1,TGTGCCAGCAGCGGAGGCCGCCCTCGGGAGGGTTATGAGCAGTTCTTC,CASSGGRPREGYEQFF
many,NA,TRBV7-8,TRBJ1-5,TGTGCCAGCAGCTTAGTTGGGCAGCTAATCAGCCCCCAGCATTTT,CASSLVGQLISPQHF
NA,NA,TRBV28,TRBJ2-3,TGTGCCACCAACGGGGGACACACAGATACGCAGTATTTT,CATNGGHTDTQYF
few,NA,TRBV6-1,TRBJ2-2,TGTGCCAGCAGCGGTAGCGGAGGAATGTCCGGGGAGCTGTTTTTT,CASSGSGGMSGELFF
many,NA,TRBV7-2,TRBJ1-5,TGTGCCAGCAGCTTAGTGGGTCAAAGCAATCAGCCCCAGCATTTT,CASSLVGQSNQPQHF
NA,TRBD1,TRBV6-1,TRBJ2-1,TGTGCCAGCAGCCAGGACAGGGGGCAATACAATGAGCAGTTCTTC,CASSQDRGQYNEQFF
many,NA,TRBV28,TRBJ2-7,TGTGCCAGCAGTTTACCGATCAGGGCGGGAACTAACGAGCAGTACTTC,CASSLPIRAGTNEQYF
NA,NA,TRBV9,TRBJ1-6,TGTGCCAGCAGCGTAGCCCAGGGGCATAATTCACCCCTCCACTTT,CASSVAQGHNSPLHF
few,TRBD1,TRBV20-1,TRBJ2-3,TGCAGTGCTAAGGGAGGACAGGGGGATTCAGATACGCAGTATTTT,CSAKGGQGDSDTQYF
many,TRBD2,TRBV12-3/TRBV12-4,TRBJ2-7,TGTGCCAGCAGTTTCCAGACTAGCATGTACGAGCAGTACTTC,CASSFQTSMYEQYF
few,NA,TRBV13,TRBJ1-1,TGTGCCAGCAGCTCCCTAAAACAGACCCTGAACACTGAAGCTTTCTTT,CASSSLKQTLNTEAFF
many,NA,TRBV30,TRBJ1-4,TGTGCCTGGACCAAGTCGGGGGCCACTAATGAAAAACTGTTTTTT,CAWTKSGATNEKLFF
few,NA,TRBV5-5,TRBJ2-1,TGTGCCAGCAGCCTTCTCCTCGCATCCTACAATGAGCAGTTCTTC,CASSLLLASYNEQFF
many,NA,TRBV6-2/TRBV6-3,TRBJ1-5,TGTGCCAGCAGTTCCACCGGGAGCCGGAATCAGCCCCAGCATTTT,CASSSTGSRNQPQHF
NA,TRBD2,TRBV6-7,TRBJ2-7,TGTGCCAGCAGCAGTGGGGGGGACCACGAGCAGTACTTC,CASSSGGDHEQYF
NA,NA,TRBV29-1,TRBJ2-4,TGCAGCGCTCTAGGAAACATTCAGTACTTC,CSALGNIQYF
many,TRBD1,TRBV5-1,TRBJ1-2,TGCGCCAGCTCCTCAAACAGGGGTGGCTACACCTTC,CASSSNRGGYTF
many,NA,TRBV12-3/TRBV12-4,TRBJ1-5,TGTGCCAGCAGGGTCCAGGTAGGCCCGGTGAGCAATCAGCCCCAGCATTTT,CASRVQVGPVSNQPQHF